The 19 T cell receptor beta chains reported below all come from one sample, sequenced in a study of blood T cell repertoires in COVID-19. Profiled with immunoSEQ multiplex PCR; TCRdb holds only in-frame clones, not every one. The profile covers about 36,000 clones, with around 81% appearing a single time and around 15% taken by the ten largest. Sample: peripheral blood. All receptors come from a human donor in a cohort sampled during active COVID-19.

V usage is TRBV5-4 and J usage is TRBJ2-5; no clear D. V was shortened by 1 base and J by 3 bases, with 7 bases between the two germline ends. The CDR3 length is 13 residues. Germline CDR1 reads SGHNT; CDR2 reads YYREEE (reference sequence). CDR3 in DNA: TGTGCCAGCAGCTTGCCAGACAAAGAGACCCAGTACTTC. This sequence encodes CASSLPDKETQYF. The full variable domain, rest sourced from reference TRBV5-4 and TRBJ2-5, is ETGVTQSPTHLIKTRGQQVTLRCSSQSGHNTVSWYQQALGQGPQFIFQYYREEENGRGNFPPRFSGLQFPNYSSELNVNALELDDSALYLCASSLPDKETQYFGPGTRLLVL.

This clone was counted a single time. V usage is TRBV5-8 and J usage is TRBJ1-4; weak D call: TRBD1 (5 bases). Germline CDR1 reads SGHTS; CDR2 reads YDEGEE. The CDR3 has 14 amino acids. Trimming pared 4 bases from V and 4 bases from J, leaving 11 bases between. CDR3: CASSQFRVNEKLFF. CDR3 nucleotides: TGTGCCAGCAGCCAATTCAGGGTTAATGAAAAACTGTTTTTT.

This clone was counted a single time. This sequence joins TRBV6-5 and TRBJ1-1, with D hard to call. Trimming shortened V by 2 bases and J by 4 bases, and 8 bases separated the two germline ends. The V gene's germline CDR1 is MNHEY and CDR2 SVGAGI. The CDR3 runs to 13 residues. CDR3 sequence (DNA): TGTGCCAGCAGTTACGTTCGGGGCACTGAAGCTTTCTTT. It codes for CASSYVRGTEAFF.

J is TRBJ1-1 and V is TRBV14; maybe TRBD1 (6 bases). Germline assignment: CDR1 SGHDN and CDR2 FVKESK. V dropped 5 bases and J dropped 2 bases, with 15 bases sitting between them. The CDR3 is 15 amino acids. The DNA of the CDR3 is TGTGCCAGCAGCAAAAGGGGGGGCTCTAACACTGAAGCTTTCTTT. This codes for CASSKRGGSNTEAFF.

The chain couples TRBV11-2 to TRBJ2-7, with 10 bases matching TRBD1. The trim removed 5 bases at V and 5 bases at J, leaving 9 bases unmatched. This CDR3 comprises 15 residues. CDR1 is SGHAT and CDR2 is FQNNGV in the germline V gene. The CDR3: CASSRWETGGHEQYF. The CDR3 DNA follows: TGTGCCAGCAGCCGATGGGAGACAGGGGGCCACGAGCAGTACTTC. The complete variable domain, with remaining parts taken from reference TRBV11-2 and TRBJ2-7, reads EAGVAQSPRYKIIEKRQSVAFWCNPISGHATLYWYQQILGQGPKLLIQFQNNGVVDDSQLPKDRFSAERLKGVDSTLKIQPAKLEDSAVYLCASSRWETGGHEQYFGPGTRLTVT.

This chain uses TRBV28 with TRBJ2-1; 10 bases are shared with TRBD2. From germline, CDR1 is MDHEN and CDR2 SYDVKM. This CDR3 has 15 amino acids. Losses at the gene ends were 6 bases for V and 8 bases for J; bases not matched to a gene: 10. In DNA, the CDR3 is TGTGCCAGCAGCCCCTTAAGCGGGGGGGCGGATGAGCAGTTCTTC. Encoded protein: CASSPLSGGADEQFF. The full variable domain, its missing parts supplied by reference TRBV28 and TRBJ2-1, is DVKVTQSSRYLVKRTGEKVFLECVQDMDHENMFWYRQDPGLGLRLIYFSYDVKMKEKGDIPEGYSVSREKKERFSLILESASTNQTSMYLCASSPLSGGADEQFFGPGTRLTVL.

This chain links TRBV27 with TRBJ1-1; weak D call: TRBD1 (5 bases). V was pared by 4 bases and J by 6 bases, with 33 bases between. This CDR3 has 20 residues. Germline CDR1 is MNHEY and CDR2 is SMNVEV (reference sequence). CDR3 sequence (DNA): TGTGCCAGCAGTTCCTCTTCCCGAAAAAATCGTGGGGGAGGATTGGCTGAAGCTTTCTTT. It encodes CASSSSSRKNRGGGLAEAFF.

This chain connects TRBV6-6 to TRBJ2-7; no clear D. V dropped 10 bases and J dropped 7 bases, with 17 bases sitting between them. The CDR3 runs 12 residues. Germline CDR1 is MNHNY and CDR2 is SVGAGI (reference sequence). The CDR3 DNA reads TGTGCCACCTACCACTACTCATCAGAGCAGTACTTC. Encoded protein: CATYHYSSEQYF.

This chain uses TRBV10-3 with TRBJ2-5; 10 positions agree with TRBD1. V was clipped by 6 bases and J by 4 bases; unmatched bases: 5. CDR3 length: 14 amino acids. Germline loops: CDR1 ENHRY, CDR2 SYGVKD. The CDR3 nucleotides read TGTGCCATCAGGGACAGGGGGGGGCCAGAGACCCAGTACTTC. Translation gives CAIRDRGGPETQYF.

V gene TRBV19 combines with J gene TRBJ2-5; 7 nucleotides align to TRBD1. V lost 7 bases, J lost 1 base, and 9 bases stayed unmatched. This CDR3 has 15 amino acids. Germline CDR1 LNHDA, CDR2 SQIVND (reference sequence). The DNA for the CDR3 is TGTGCCAGTACCGGTGGCAGGGGGTTCCAAGAGACCCAGTACTTC. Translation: CASTGGRGFQETQYF.

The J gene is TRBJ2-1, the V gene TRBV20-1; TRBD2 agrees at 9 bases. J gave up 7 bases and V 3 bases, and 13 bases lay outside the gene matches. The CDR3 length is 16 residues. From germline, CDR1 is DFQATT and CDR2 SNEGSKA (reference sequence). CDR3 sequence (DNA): TGCAGTGCTAGTTCTCGCGGGGGGGCTGGGGCGAATGAGCAGTTCTTC. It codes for CSASSRGGAGANEQFF.

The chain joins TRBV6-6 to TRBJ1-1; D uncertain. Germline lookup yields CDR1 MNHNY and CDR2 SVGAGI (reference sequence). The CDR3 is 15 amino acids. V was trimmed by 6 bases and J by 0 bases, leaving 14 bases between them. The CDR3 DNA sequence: TGTGCCAGCAGACCCTTCCAACAGCTGAACACTGAAGCTTTCTTT. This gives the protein CASRPFQQLNTEAFF.

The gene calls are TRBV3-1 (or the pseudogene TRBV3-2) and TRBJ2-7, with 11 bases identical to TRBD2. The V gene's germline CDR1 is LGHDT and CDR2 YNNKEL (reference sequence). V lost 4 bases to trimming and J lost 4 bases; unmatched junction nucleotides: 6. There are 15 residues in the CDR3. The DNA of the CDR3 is TGTGCCAGCAGCCCCACTAGCGGGGGCCCTTACGAGCAGTACTTC. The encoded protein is CASSPTSGGPYEQYF.

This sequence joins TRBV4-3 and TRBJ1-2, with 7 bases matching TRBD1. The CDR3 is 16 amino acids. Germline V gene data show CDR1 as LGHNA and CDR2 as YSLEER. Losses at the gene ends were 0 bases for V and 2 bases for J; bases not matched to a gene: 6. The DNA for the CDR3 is TGCGCCAGCAGCCAAGAGTACGGACAGGAAAACTATGGCTACACCTTC. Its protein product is CASSQEYGQENYGYTF.

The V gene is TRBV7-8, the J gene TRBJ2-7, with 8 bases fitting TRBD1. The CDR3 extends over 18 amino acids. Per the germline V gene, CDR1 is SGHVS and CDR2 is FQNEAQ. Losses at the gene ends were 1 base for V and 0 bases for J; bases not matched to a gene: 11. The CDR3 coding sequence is TGTGCCAGCAGCTTAGATTCACCGGGACAGGCTTTCTCCTACGAGCAGTACTTC. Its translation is CASSLDSPGQAFSYEQYF.

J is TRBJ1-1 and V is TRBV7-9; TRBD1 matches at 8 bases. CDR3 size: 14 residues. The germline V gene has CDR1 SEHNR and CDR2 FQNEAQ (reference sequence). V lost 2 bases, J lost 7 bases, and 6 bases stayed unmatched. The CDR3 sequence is CASSLNRGTGEAFF. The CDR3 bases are TGTGCCAGCAGCTTAAACAGAGGGACAGGTGAAGCTTTCTTT.

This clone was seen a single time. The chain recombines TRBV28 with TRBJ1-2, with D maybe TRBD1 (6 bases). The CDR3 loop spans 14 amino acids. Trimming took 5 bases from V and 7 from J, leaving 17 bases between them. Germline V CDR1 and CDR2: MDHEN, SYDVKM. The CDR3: CASSSAPQGSGYTF. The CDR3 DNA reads TGTGCCAGCAGTAGCGCACCCCAGGGGAGTGGCTACACCTTC.

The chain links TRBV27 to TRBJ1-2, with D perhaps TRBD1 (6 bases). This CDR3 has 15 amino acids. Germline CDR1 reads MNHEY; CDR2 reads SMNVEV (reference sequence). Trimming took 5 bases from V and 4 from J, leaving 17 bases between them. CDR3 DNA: TGTGCCAGCAGTCTCTCCAGGGGTGGAAGCTATGGCTACACCTTC. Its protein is CASSLSRGGSYGYTF.

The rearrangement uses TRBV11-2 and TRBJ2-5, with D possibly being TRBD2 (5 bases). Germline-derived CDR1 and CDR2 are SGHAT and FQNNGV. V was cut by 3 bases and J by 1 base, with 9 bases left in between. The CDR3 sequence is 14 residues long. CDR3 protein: CASSFSTTQETQYF. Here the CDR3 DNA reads TGTGCCAGCAGCTTTTCGACTACCCAAGAGACCCAGTACTTC. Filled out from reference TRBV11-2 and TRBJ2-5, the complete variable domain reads EAGVAQSPRYKIIEKRQSVAFWCNPISGHATLYWYQQILGQGPKLLIQFQNNGVVDDSQLPKDRFSAERLKGVDSTLKIQPAKLEDSAVYLCASSFSTTQETQYFGPGTRLLVL.